Here is one T cell receptor beta chain with its context. There are 11 residues in the CDR3. The V end lost 4 bases, the J end lost 6 bases, and 7 bases lay between the germline ends. Germline CDR1 DFQATT, CDR2 SNEGSKA (reference sequence). This sample is drawn from a study of response to subunit inactivated influenza vaccine. TCRdb reprocessed the RT-PCR reads via MiXCR and lists one record per CDR3 protein. Of hundreds of thousands of distinct CDR3 sequences in the sample, less than 20% were seen once. The specimen comprised PBMCs from blood, sampled 5 to 6 days after vaccination. This TCR was sampled from a man over 45 who received an inactivated influenza vaccine. This sequence joins TRBV20-1 and TRBJ2-4; D ambiguous. CDR3 protein: CSAMKLNIQYF. The DNA of the CDR3 is TGCAGTGCTATGAAGTTAAACATTCAGTACTTC.